The clone carrying this TCR beta chain appeared a few times. The antigen remains unidentified. This record comes from a study of CD4 T cells in relation to SARS-CoV-2 and coronaviruses. The unexposed donors gave CD4+ T cells in about 2011-2018, prior to COVID-19. CD4+ T cells were isolated from the cells after 10 days of culture. The method was immunoSEQ multiplex PCR; TCRdb's version includes in-frame clones alone and lacks a portion of them. The sample records around 26,000 clones, about 79% being singletons. The J segment lost 5 bases and the V segment lost 4 bases, leaving 0 bases of the junction unmatched. The length of the CDR3 is 12 residues. Germline values: CDR1 ENHRY, CDR2 SYGVKD.

The receptor's source is a human donor in good health. The chain links TRBV10-3 to TRBJ2-7; 9 positions agree with TRBD2. The sequenced sample consisted of CD4+ T cells from PBMCs, cultured in vitro. CDR3 bases: TGTGCCATCAGTGGACTAGCGGACGAGCAGTACTTC. This encodes CAISGLADEQYF.